The 27 T cell receptor beta chains presented below share a single source sample, sequenced in a study of blood T cells in healthy people across ages. Using a J-beta primer mix together with a sample-barcoded 5' primer, a second PCR was run for about 7 to 12 cycles. TCRdb called the 5' RACE reads again in MiXCR, with one record for every CDR3 protein. The data show approximately 680,000 distinct CDR3 sequences, approximately 31% seen once. Input material: blood. The receptors derive from a woman of 80 years or more in good health.

This clonotype was counted ten times or more. This sequence joins TRBV6-4 and TRBJ1-5; D is possibly TRBD1 (5 bases). V was cut by 8 bases and J by 4 bases, with 18 bases left in between. The germline V gene has CDR1 MRHNA and CDR2 SNTAGT. This CDR3 region has 15 residues. The CDR3 loop reads CASCRGGELNQPQHF. CDR3 coding DNA: TGTGCCAGCTGCCGGGGAGGGGAATTGAATCAGCCCCAGCATTTT.

This clonotype was seen only a few times. The chain couples TRBV14 to TRBJ2-3; no definite D call. V lost 0 bases and J lost 0, with 13 bases in between. Germline lookup yields CDR1 SGHDN and CDR2 FVKESK. The length of the CDR3 is 17 residues. In DNA, the CDR3 is TGTGCCAGCAGCCAAGATCGCGCAGGAGCCAGCACAGATACGCAGTATTTT. As protein: CASSQDRAGASTDTQYF.

This chain links TRBV27 with TRBJ2-3, with D possibly being TRBD2 (8 bases). The CDR3 length is 15 residues. Germline V CDR1 and CDR2: MNHEY, SMNVEV (reference sequence). V lost 4 bases to trimming and J lost 10 bases, with 21 bases between them. This CDR3 is CASSSGGGQSISQYF. The CDR3 coding sequence is TGTGCCAGCAGTTCCGGGGGGGGACAGTCGATTTCGCAGTATTTT.

This clonotype has a handful of counts. This rearrangement joins TRBV6-1 to TRBJ2-6; possibly TRBD2 for D (6 bases). The CDR3 totals 17 residues. CDR1 and CDR2 from the germline V gene are MNHNS and SASEGT. V gave up 5 bases and J gave up 2 bases, with 16 bases separating them. Here the CDR3 reads CASSRRAGGTGANVLTF. In DNA form, the CDR3 reads TGTGCCAGCAGTCGTCGGGCGGGCGGGACTGGGGCCAACGTCCTGACTTTC.

This clonotype was recorded a few times. The V call is TRBV11-2, the J call TRBJ2-1, with D possibly matching TRBD2 (6 bases). Trimming removed 2 bases from V and 5 bases from J, with 13 bases in between. The length of the CDR3 is 15 residues. Looked up from germline, CDR1 is SGHAT and CDR2 is FQNNGV. Here the CDR3 DNA reads TGTGCCAGCAGCTTACGACTAGATTCCCACAATGAGCAGTTCTTC. It translates to CASSLRLDSHNEQFF.

The V gene is TRBV29-1, the J gene TRBJ1-1, with D perhaps matching TRBD1 (5 bases). This CDR3 region has 15 residues. The germline V and J ends were trimmed by 3 bases and 0 bases, with 14 bases remaining between them. Germline values: CDR1 SQVTM, CDR2 ANQGSEA. DNA for the CDR3: TGCAGCGTTGATGAAAACAGGATAATGAACACTGAAGCTTTCTTT. Translating gives CSVDENRIMNTEAFF.

On this clonotype itself: At one boundary the junction diverges from the germline segment, which might be a read error. V usage is TRBV15 and J usage is TRBJ1-1, with 8 bases matching TRBD1. The CDR3 loop spans 16 amino acids. The V gene's germline CDR1 is LNHNV and CDR2 YYDKDF (reference sequence). This chain's CDR3 is CVTSRDPRGPGLQAFF. The CDR3, as DNA: TGTGTCACCAGCAGAGATCCCAGGGGGCCTGGTCTTCAAGCTTTCTTT.

This clonotype occurred many times. The V call is TRBV5-5, the J call TRBJ2-5, with no clear D. Germline CDR1 SGHKS, CDR2 YYEKEE (reference sequence). The CDR3 spans 13 residues. V gave up 1 base and J gave up 1 base, with 5 bases separating them. The CDR3: CASSLLPQETQYF. The CDR3 DNA reads TGTGCCAGCAGCTTGCTCCCCCAAGAGACCCAGTACTTC.

This clonotype was recorded many times. The rearrangement joins TRBV9 to TRBJ2-1; 9 bases match TRBD2. The CDR3 has 15 amino acids. Unmatched junction bases numbered 7, after V lost 4 bases and J lost 5 bases. Germline V gives CDR1 SGDLS, CDR2 YYNGEE. CDR3 sequence reads: CASSQAAGGHNEQFF. CDR3 DNA sequence: TGTGCCAGCAGCCAAGCAGCGGGGGGACACAATGAGCAGTTCTTC.

This sequence joins TRBV20-1 and TRBJ1-1; D remains ambiguous. This CDR3 contains 14 residues. Germline lookup yields CDR1 DFQATT and CDR2 SNEGSKA (reference sequence). V was cut by 1 base and J by 0 bases, with 9 bases left in between. In DNA form, the CDR3 reads TGCAGTGCTAGAGCCCTCGTCATGAACACTGAAGCTTTCTTT. Translation: CSARALVMNTEAFF.

This clonotype was seen at least ten times. This sequence joins TRBV3-1 and TRBJ1-2; the D gene is possibly TRBD1 (5 bases). CDR3 length: 17 amino acids. Trimming pared 0 bases from V and 4 bases from J, leaving 18 bases between. The germline CDR1 and CDR2 sequences are LGHDT and YNNKEL (reference sequence). The CDR3 sequence: CASSQDSQAASLYGYTF. CDR3 DNA sequence: TGTGCCAGCAGCCAAGATTCACAGGCAGCGTCCCTCTATGGCTACACCTTC.

At least ten counts were recorded for this clonotype. The chain uses TRBV6-5 and TRBJ1-2; no definite D call. Deletions cut 8 bases from V and 2 bases from J, with 6 bases between. Germline V gene data show CDR1 as MNHEY and CDR2 as SVGAGI. This CDR3 is built from 11 residues. Here the CDR3 reads CASADNYGYTF. The CDR3, as DNA: TGTGCCAGCGCAGACAACTATGGCTACACCTTC.

Ten or more counts support this clonotype. The V gene is TRBV12-3 or TRBV12-4, the J gene TRBJ2-7; a weak D match, TRBD1 (5 bases). This CDR3 spans 13 amino acids. V gave up 5 bases and J gave up 0 bases, with 8 bases separating them. The CDR3, as DNA: TGTGCCAGCAGTGAAGACAGCTCCTACGAGCAGTACTTC. Its translation is CASSEDSSYEQYF.

There are many counts of this clonotype. J is TRBJ1-1 and V is TRBV9; TRBD1 aligns across 8 bases. The CDR3 sequence is 16 residues long. Looked up from germline, CDR1 is SGDLS and CDR2 is YYNGEE. The J segment lost 1 base and the V segment lost 0 bases, leaving 5 bases of the junction unmatched. CDR3 in DNA: TGTGCCAGCAGCGTAGTGTTGGGGACAGGGAACACTGAAGCTTTCTTT. It translates to CASSVVLGTGNTEAFF.

The sample holds many counts of this clonotype. The chain links TRBV27 to TRBJ1-2; D not certain. CDR3 length: 14 amino acids. Germline CDR1 MNHEY, CDR2 SMNVEV (reference sequence). Trimming removed 7 bases at V and 4 bases at J, with 16 bases between. The CDR3, as DNA: TGTGCCAGCAAAGGCCCGGCTGGACCCTATGGCTACACCTTC. Protein product: CASKGPAGPYGYTF.

V is TRBV30 and J is TRBJ1-2; D is perhaps TRBD1 (6 bases). V lost 6 bases to trimming and J lost 1 base, with 21 bases between them. CDR1 GTSNPN and CDR2 SVGIG come from the germline V gene (reference sequence). This CDR3 is built from 16 residues. The CDR3 region is CACNAAGARVNYGYTF. CDR3 sequence (DNA): TGTGCCTGTAACGCGGCGGGGGCGAGGGTTAACTATGGCTACACCTTC.

This clonotype turned up a few times. CDR3 DNA: TGTGCCAGTAGTACAAGACAGGGGGCCGTATACGAGCAGTACTTC. Translating it yields CASSTRQGAVYEQYF. The rearrangement links TRBV19 to TRBJ2-7, with 10 bases aligning to TRBD1. The CDR3 is made up of 15 amino acids. V lost 4 bases and J lost 4; bases outside the gene matches: 7. Germline-derived CDR1 and CDR2 are LNHDA and SQIVND (reference sequence).

In the case of this clonotype: Since a much larger clone is just one base distant, this may be a read error. The chain is built from TRBV30 and TRBJ2-5, with D hard to call. CDR1 GTSNPN and CDR2 SVGIG come from the germline V gene (reference sequence). The CDR3 runs to 14 residues. The CDR3 DNA sequence: TGTGCCTGGAGTATCAAACAGATCGTAGAGGCCCAGTACTTC. Translated: CAWSIKQIVEAQYF.

This clonotype was observed at least ten times. The chain uses TRBV14 and TRBJ2-7, with a weak D call TRBD2 (5 bases). The V end lost 3 bases, the J end lost 0 bases, and 18 bases lay between the germline ends. This CDR3 comprises 17 residues. Looked up from germline, CDR1 is SGHDN and CDR2 is FVKESK. CDR3 sequence reads: CASSQLRGSPSSYEQYF. In DNA, the CDR3 is TGTGCCAGCAGCCAGCTCCGGGGATCCCCAAGCTCCTACGAGCAGTACTTC.

This clonotype has at least ten counts. The V and J genes are TRBV3-1 and TRBJ2-7; 9 nucleotides line up with TRBD2. Unmatched junction bases numbered 4, after V lost 4 bases and J lost 3 bases. This CDR3 has 14 amino acids. Germline assignment: CDR1 LGHDT and CDR2 YNNKEL (reference sequence). In DNA, the CDR3 is TGTGCCAGCAGCCGAGCGGGGGGTGACTACGAGCAGTACTTC. Protein product: CASSRAGGDYEQYF.

This clonotype was recorded at least ten times. V is TRBV2 and J is TRBJ2-7; no reliable D call. CDR1 SNHLY and CDR2 FYNNEI come from the germline V gene. CDR3 length: 11 residues. Trimming took 3 bases from V and 6 from J, leaving 6 bases between them. CDR3 sequence: CASSETSEQYF. CDR3 nucleotide sequence: TGTGCCAGCAGTGAGACCAGCGAGCAGTACTTC.

This clonotype was counted many times. This chain joins TRBV7-2 and TRBJ2-3; a possible D gene is TRBD2 (5 bases). The CDR3 consists of 15 residues. The ends were cut back, 4 bases at V and 1 base at J, with 12 bases in the middle. Germline V gene sequence: CDR1 SGHTA, CDR2 FQGNSA. This CDR3 is CASSSGNRGTDTQYF. In DNA, the CDR3 is TGTGCCAGCAGCTCCGGGAATAGGGGCACAGATACGCAGTATTTT.

This clonotype was recorded many times. Written as DNA, the CDR3 is TGTGCCAGCAGGCCAGGGTGGGGGCGCGACGAGCAGTACTTC. As protein: CASRPGWGRDEQYF. The chain has TRBV12-3 or TRBV12-4 and TRBJ2-7, with a weak D call TRBD1 (6 bases). The V end was cut by 6 bases, the J end by 5 bases, with 17 bases between. This CDR3 contains 14 residues.

This clonotype has a handful of counts. This chain links TRBV5-1 with TRBJ2-7, with 9 nucleotides matching TRBD1. The CDR3 loop spans 15 amino acids. J lost 4 bases, V lost 3 bases, and 8 bases had no gene match. Germline V lookup: CDR1 SGHRS, CDR2 YFSETQ. In DNA form, the CDR3 reads TGCGCCAGCAGCTCTAAAGACAGGGGGAAGTACGAGCAGTACTTC. Protein: CASSSKDRGKYEQYF.

The rearrangement links TRBV3-1 to TRBJ1-5; maybe TRBD1 (5 bases). The V end lost 0 bases, the J end lost 3 bases, and 6 bases lay between the germline ends. The CDR3 extends over 14 amino acids. Germline CDR1 and CDR2: LGHDT and YNNKEL (reference sequence). In nucleotides, the CDR3 is TGTGCCAGCAGCCAAGACAGGGCCAATCAGCCCCAGCATTTT. Translation: CASSQDRANQPQHF.

This clonotype has ten or more counts. The J gene is TRBJ1-2, the V gene TRBV6-1; D call uncertain. CDR1 and CDR2 from the germline V gene are MNHNS and SASEGT. V gave up 0 bases and J gave up 4 bases, with 6 bases separating them. CDR3 size: 13 residues. CDR3 loop: CASSEAASYGYTF. In DNA form, the CDR3 reads TGTGCCAGCAGTGAAGCAGCCTCCTATGGCTACACCTTC.

This clonotype occurred many times. V usage is TRBV7-9 and J usage is TRBJ1-2; 8 nucleotides line up with TRBD1. The ends lost 1 base at V and 7 bases at J; junction bases unmatched: 5. The V gene's germline CDR1 is SEHNR and CDR2 FQNEAQ (reference sequence). The CDR3 is 14 amino acids. This CDR3 is CASSLGQGTSGYTF. The CDR3 DNA follows: TGTGCCAGCAGCTTAGGACAGGGGACCTCTGGCTACACCTTC.